One sample yielded the 27 T cell receptor beta chains listed below, sequenced in a study of radiotherapy plus CTLA-4 blockade in lung cancer. Assay used: immunoSEQ multiplex PCR; TCRdb lists only in-frame clones, some missing. The sample yields tens of thousands of clones, almost 65% seen once. This material consisted of peripheral blood, taken from a patient treated with radiotherapy plus ipilimumab. These receptors all stem from a human donor with non-small cell lung cancer who had a partial response to radiotherapy plus ipilimumab.

The gene calls are TRBV9 and TRBJ2-2; a possible D gene is TRBD1 (6 bases). V lost 4 bases and J lost 7, with 20 bases in between. The CDR3 runs to 16 residues. The germline V gene has CDR1 SGDLS and CDR2 YYNGEE. DNA of the CDR3: TGTGCCAGCAGCAAGGGATCAGGGGACAAAGGCGGGGAGCTGTTTTTT. Its translation is CASSKGSGDKGGELFF.

V is TRBV7-6 and J is TRBJ2-1; D ambiguous. V gave up 3 bases and J gave up 0 bases, with 15 bases separating them. Germline-derived CDR1 and CDR2 are SGHVS and FNYEAQ. CDR3 size: 17 residues. CDR3 in amino acids: CASSLTLHRSSYNEQFF. CDR3 sequence (DNA): TGTGCCAGCAGCTTGACTTTACATAGGAGCTCCTACAATGAGCAGTTCTTC.

V and J are TRBV30 and TRBJ1-6, with D unresolved. Trimming took off 4 bases at V and 10 bases at J, with 5 bases between the two ends. The germline CDR1 and CDR2 sequences are GTSNPN and SVGIG (reference sequence). This CDR3 region has 10 residues. The CDR3 DNA reads TGTGCCTGGATCCAATCACCCCTCCACTTT. Residues: CAWIQSPLHF.

This clone was observed a few times. The V gene is TRBV6-6, the J gene TRBJ1-1; TRBD1 matches at 9 bases. V lost 2 bases and J lost 5; bases outside the gene matches: 3. The germline gives CDR1 MNHNY, CDR2 SVGAGI (reference sequence). The CDR3 covers 14 residues. The CDR3: CASSYEGQGTEAFF. The CDR3 nucleotides are TGTGCCAGCAGTTACGAGGGACAGGGAACTGAAGCTTTCTTT.

This CDR3 is CASSLGTNYGYTF. Here the CDR3 DNA reads TGTGCCAGCAGCTTAGGTACTAACTATGGCTACACCTTC. The chain recombines TRBV7-9 with TRBJ1-2, with no clear D. The CDR3 contains 13 residues. Trimming shortened V by 1 base and J by 0 bases, and 3 bases separated the two germline ends. Germline CDR1 reads SEHNR; CDR2 reads FQNEAQ (reference sequence).

The genes are TRBV30 and TRBJ1-1; D gene ambiguous. The CDR3 contains 13 residues. Trimming left V 0 bases short and J 0 bases short, with 5 bases between. Germline loops: CDR1 GTSNPN, CDR2 SVGIG (reference sequence). The CDR3 region has the DNA TGTGCCTGGAGTGTACAGCTGAACACTGAAGCTTTCTTT. As protein: CAWSVQLNTEAFF.

This clone was seen more than once but under ten times. The chain uses TRBV12-5 and TRBJ2-7, with a tentative D call TRBD1 (6 bases). This CDR3 region has 14 residues. Looked up from germline, CDR1 is LGHNT and CDR2 is FRNRAP. Between the trimmed V and J ends, which lost 1 base and 7 bases, there was a span of 14 bases. CDR3 coding DNA: TGTGCTAGTGGTTTGGGCCTGATCAGGGGAGAGCAGTACTTC. This encodes CASGLGLIRGEQYF.

This clone was seen only a few times. This chain connects TRBV7-8 to TRBJ1-2; the D gene is possibly TRBD1 (5 bases). The CDR3 spans 15 residues. The germline V gene has CDR1 SGHVS and CDR2 FQNEAQ. Trimming stripped 4 bases from V and 3 bases from J, with 15 bases between. CDR3 nucleotides: TGTGCCAGCAGCTCAGCTCAGGGCCAGCACTATGGCTACACCTTC. This encodes CASSSAQGQHYGYTF.

The rearrangement joins TRBV6-1 to TRBJ1-5; 7 bases are shared with TRBD1. The CDR3 has 15 residues. Germline values: CDR1 MNHNS, CDR2 SASEGT. Trimming at V came to 4 bases and at J to 5 bases, leaving 8 bases not matched to a gene. The chain's CDR3 is CASSGTDRRHQPQHF. CDR3 coding DNA: TGTGCCAGCAGTGGGACGGACAGGCGCCATCAGCCCCAGCATTTT.

This clone was seen only a few times. The chain employs TRBV6-9 and TRBJ1-3, with 7 bases fitting TRBD1. This CDR3 is 15 amino acids long. V shed 6 bases, J shed 0 bases, and the junction held 5 bases outside the gene matches. The germline CDR1 and CDR2 sequences are MNHGY and SVAAGI. The CDR3 nucleotides are TGTGCCAGCAGGCCACAGGGGTACTCTGGAAACACCATATATTTT. It specifies CASRPQGYSGNTIYF.

The chain joins TRBV27 to TRBJ2-2; D may be TRBD2 (5 bases). The CDR3 is made up of 17 amino acids. The V and J ends lost 5 bases and 4 bases respectively, with 20 bases between them. Germline V gene sequence: CDR1 MNHEY, CDR2 SMNVEV (reference sequence). In nucleotides, the CDR3 is TGTGCCAGCAGTACCTCCAGCGGAGAGGCCGGCACCGGGGAGCTGTTTTTT. Amino acids: CASSTSSGEAGTGELFF.

This clone was seen a handful of times. The chain combines TRBV19 with TRBJ1-1, with D perhaps TRBD1 (6 bases). Germline CDR1 LNHDA, CDR2 SQIVND (reference sequence). Between the trimmed V and J ends, which lost 3 bases and 0 bases, there was a span of 8 bases. This CDR3 is 14 amino acids long. CDR3 sequence reads: CASSIGQLNTEAFF. CDR3 sequence (DNA): TGTGCCAGTAGTATCGGACAGCTGAACACTGAAGCTTTCTTT.

The chain employs TRBV6-5 and TRBJ2-1; possibly TRBD1 for D (5 bases). Germline CDR1 and CDR2: MNHEY and SVGAGI. This CDR3 has 13 amino acids. V gave up 6 bases and J gave up 3 bases, with 9 bases separating them. The CDR3 sequence: CASRGPVYNEQFF. The CDR3 nucleotides are TGTGCCAGCAGGGGGCCGGTCTACAATGAGCAGTTCTTC.

The genes are TRBV7-9 and TRBJ1-5; TRBD1 might be the D (5 bases). The CDR3 has 15 residues. V shed 0 bases and J shed 0 bases, with 6 bases lying between them. Germline CDR1 SEHNR, CDR2 FQNEAQ (reference sequence). CDR3 coding DNA: TGTGCCAGCAGCTTAGCAGGGGATAGCAATCAGCCCCAGCATTTT. Amino acids: CASSLAGDSNQPQHF.

The rearrangement uses TRBV2 and TRBJ1-1; TRBD1 agrees at 9 bases. V was clipped by 10 bases and J by 4 bases; unmatched bases: 7. Germline V lookup: CDR1 SNHLY, CDR2 FYNNEI. The CDR3 runs 13 residues. In DNA, the CDR3 is TGTGCCATCGGGACAGGGCCCAGCACTGAAGCTTTCTTT. Protein: CAIGTGPSTEAFF.

This chain links TRBV5-1 with TRBJ2-5; unclear D gene. Deletions cut 2 bases from V and 1 base from J, with 6 bases between. CDR3 length: 13 residues. Germline V CDR1 and CDR2: SGHRS, YFSETQ. CDR3 sequence reads: CASSFSSQETQYF. CDR3 nucleotide sequence: TGCGCCAGCAGCTTTTCCAGCCAAGAGACCCAGTACTTC.

The CDR3 sequence is CASSSYLTGLETQYF. CDR3 DNA: TGTGCCAGCAGCTCATACTTGACAGGGCTAGAGACCCAGTACTTC. The rearrangement joins TRBV7-9 to TRBJ2-5; 7 nucleotides agree with TRBD1. This CDR3 has 15 amino acids. The germline V gene has CDR1 SEHNR and CDR2 FQNEAQ (reference sequence). The V segment lost 4 bases and the J segment 4 bases; nucleotides outside the gene matches: 9. Drawing the rest from reference TRBV7-9 and TRBJ2-5, the complete variable domain is DTGVSQNPRHKITKRGQNVTFRCDPISEHNRLYWYRQTLGQGPEFLTYFQNEAQLEKSRLLSDRFSAERPKGSFSTLEIQRTEQGDSAMYLCASSSYLTGLETQYFGPGTRLLVL.

This chain links TRBV5-5 with TRBJ2-1; 8 positions agree with TRBD1. The CDR3 has 11 amino acids. The V segment lost 5 bases and the J segment 14 bases; nucleotides outside the gene matches: 6. CDR1 is SGHKS and CDR2 is YYEKEE in the germline V gene (reference sequence). The CDR3 is CASSPDREEFF. CDR3 bases: TGTGCCAGCAGTCCGGACAGGGAAGAGTTCTTC.

V usage is TRBV6-1 and J usage is TRBJ1-2; D not resolved. The CDR3 contains 13 residues. Trimming removed 2 bases from V and 8 bases from J, with 12 bases in between. Germline V lookup: CDR1 MNHNS, CDR2 SASEGT. As DNA, the CDR3 is TGTGCCAGCAGTGAAATCGCTGAGAGAGGCTACACCTTC. Amino acid sequence: CASSEIAERGYTF.

The V call is TRBV7-3, the J call TRBJ2-1; 8 bases fit TRBD2. Per germline, CDR1 SGHTA and CDR2 FQGTGA. This CDR3 is built from 15 residues. Losses at the gene ends were 5 bases for V and 9 bases for J; bases not matched to a gene: 12. The CDR3 region has the DNA TGTGCCAGCAGCCCGTCCGCGGGGGGCCTACGTGAGCAGTTCTTC. Translated: CASSPSAGGLREQFF.

CDR3 protein: CASSFRDSNTEAFF. The CDR3 DNA reads as TGCGCCAGCAGCTTCCGGGACAGCAACACTGAAGCTTTCTTT. V is TRBV5-1 and J is TRBJ1-1; 7 bases fit TRBD1. Germline CDR1 SGHRS, CDR2 YFSETQ. J lost 2 bases, V lost 2 bases, and 3 bases had no gene match. The CDR3 covers 14 residues.

The rearrangement joins TRBV4-2 to TRBJ2-3, with D possibly TRBD1 on 5 matching bases. Trimming cost V 0 bases and J 0 bases, with 10 bases left between them. The germline gives CDR1 LGHNA, CDR2 YNFKEQ. The CDR3 consists of 16 residues. In DNA, the CDR3 is TGTGCCAGCAGCCAAGAGCAAAGGGGTAGCACAGATACGCAGTATTTT. This encodes CASSQEQRGSTDTQYF.

The J gene is TRBJ1-1, the V gene TRBV2; maybe TRBD1 (6 bases). CDR3 length equals 14 residues. The germline V gene has CDR1 SNHLY and CDR2 FYNNEI. The ends were cut back, 7 bases at V and 5 bases at J, with 17 bases in the middle. The CDR3 is CASNLGRGGTEAFF. The CDR3 nucleotides are TGTGCCAGCAACCTGGGCAGGGGTGGGACTGAAGCTTTCTTT.

A few counts support this clone. The chain employs TRBV2 and TRBJ1-6; a weak D match, TRBD1 (6 bases). V lost 8 bases to trimming and J lost 9 bases, with 14 bases between them. The germline CDR1 and CDR2 sequences are SNHLY and FYNNEI. The CDR3 has 13 amino acids. The CDR3 DNA sequence: TGTGCCAGCTCGCCAGGGGTGGGTTCACCCCTCCACTTT. Translating it yields CASSPGVGSPLHF.

The V gene is TRBV7-9, the J gene TRBJ1-5, with 7 bases aligning to TRBD1. V shed 5 bases, J shed 7 bases, and the junction held 5 bases outside the gene matches. The CDR3 length is 13 residues. Germline V CDR1 and CDR2: SEHNR, FQNEAQ (reference sequence). The DNA of the CDR3 is TGTGCCAGCAGCGAATCAGGGGGGCAGCCCCAGCATTTT. This translates into CASSESGGQPQHF.

This clone has only a few counts. This sequence joins TRBV7-9 and TRBJ2-2, with 9 bases fitting TRBD2. From germline, CDR1 is SEHNR and CDR2 FQNEAQ (reference sequence). CDR3 length: 15 amino acids. V trimming: 10 bases; J trimming: 6 bases; junction bases outside the gene matches: 12. Written as DNA, the CDR3 is TGTGCCACTCCCTCTCAAGCTAGCGGGGCCGGGGAGCTGTTTTTT. It codes for CATPSQASGAGELFF.

The chain is built from TRBV7-3 and TRBJ2-5; weak D call: TRBD2 (7 bases). The V end lost 5 bases, the J end lost 5 bases, and 15 bases lay between the germline ends. There are 14 residues in the CDR3. Per germline, CDR1 SGHTA and CDR2 FQGTGA. CDR3 protein: CASSPGGGAETQYF. The DNA of the CDR3 is TGTGCCAGCAGCCCCGGTGGGGGGGCGGAGACCCAGTACTTC.